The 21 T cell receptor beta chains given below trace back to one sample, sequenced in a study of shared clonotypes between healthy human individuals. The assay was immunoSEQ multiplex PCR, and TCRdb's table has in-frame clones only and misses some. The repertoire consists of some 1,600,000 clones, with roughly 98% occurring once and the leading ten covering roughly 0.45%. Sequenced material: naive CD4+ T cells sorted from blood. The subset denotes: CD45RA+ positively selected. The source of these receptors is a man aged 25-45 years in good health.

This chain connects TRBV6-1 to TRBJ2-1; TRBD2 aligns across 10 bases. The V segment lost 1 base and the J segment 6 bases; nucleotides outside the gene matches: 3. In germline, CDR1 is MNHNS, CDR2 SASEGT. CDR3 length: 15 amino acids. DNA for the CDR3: TGTGCCAGCAGTGAAGGGCTAGCGGGAGTCAATGAGCAGTTCTTC. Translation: CASSEGLAGVNEQFF.

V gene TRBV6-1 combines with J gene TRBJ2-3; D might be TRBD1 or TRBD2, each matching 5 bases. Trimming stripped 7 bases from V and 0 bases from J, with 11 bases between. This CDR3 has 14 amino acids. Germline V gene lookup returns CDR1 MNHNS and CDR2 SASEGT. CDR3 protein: CASTTRDSTDTQYF. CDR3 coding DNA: TGTGCCAGCACAACCCGGGACAGCACAGATACGCAGTATTTT.

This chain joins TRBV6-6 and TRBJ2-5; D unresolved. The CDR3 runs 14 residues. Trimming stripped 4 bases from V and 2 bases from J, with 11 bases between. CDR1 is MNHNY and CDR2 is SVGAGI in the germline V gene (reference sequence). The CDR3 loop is CASSSSGEQETQYF. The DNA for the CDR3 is TGTGCCAGCAGTTCGTCGGGCGAGCAAGAGACCCAGTACTTC.

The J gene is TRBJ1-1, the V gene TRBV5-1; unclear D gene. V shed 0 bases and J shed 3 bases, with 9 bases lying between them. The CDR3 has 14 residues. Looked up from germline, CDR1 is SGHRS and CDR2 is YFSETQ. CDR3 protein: CASSLEPPDTEAFF. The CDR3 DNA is TGCGCCAGCAGCTTGGAGCCACCGGACACTGAAGCTTTCTTT.

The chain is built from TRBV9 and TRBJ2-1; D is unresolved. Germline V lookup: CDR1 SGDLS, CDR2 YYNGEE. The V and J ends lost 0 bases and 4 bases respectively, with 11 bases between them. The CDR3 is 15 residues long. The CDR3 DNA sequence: TGTGCCAGCAGCGTAGCCCCAAATCCTTACAATGAGCAGTTCTTC. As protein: CASSVAPNPYNEQFF.

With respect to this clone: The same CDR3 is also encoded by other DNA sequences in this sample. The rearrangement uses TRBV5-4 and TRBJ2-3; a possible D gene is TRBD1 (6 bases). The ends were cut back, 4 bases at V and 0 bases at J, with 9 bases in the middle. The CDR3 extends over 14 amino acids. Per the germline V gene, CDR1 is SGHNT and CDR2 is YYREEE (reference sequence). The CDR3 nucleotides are TGTGCCAGCAGCCTGGACAGTAGCACAGATACGCAGTATTTT. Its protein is CASSLDSSTDTQYF.

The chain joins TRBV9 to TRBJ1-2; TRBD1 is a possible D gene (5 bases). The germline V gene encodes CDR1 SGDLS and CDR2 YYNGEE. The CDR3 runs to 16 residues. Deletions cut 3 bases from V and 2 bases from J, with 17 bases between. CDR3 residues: CASSEGLAGLNYGYTF. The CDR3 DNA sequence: TGTGCCAGCAGCGAGGGACTCGCAGGGCTCAACTATGGCTACACCTTC. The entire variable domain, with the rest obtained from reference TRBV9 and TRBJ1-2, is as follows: DSGVTQTPKHLITATGQRVTLRCSPRSGDLSVYWYQQSLDQGLQFLIQYYNGEERAKGNILERFSAQQFPDLHSELNLSSLELGDSALYFCASSEGLAGLNYGYTFGSGTRLTVV.

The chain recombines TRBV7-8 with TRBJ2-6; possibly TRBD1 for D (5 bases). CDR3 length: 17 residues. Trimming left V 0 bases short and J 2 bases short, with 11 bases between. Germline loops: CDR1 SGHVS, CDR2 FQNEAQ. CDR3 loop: CASSLAGLPTGANVLTF. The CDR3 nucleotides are TGTGCCAGCAGCTTAGCGGGGCTGCCCACTGGGGCCAACGTCCTGACTTTC.

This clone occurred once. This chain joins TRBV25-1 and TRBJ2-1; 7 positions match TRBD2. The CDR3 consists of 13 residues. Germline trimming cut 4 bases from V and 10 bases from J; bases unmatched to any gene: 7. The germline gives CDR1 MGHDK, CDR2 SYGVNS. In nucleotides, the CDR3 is TGTGCCAGCAGTGTCGACTACGGGAGGGAGCAGTTCTTC. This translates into CASSVDYGREQFF.

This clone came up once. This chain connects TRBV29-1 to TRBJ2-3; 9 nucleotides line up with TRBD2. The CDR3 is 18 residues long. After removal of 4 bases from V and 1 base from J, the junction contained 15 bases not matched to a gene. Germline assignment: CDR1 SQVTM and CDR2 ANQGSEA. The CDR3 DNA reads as TGCAGCGTTGGAGGAGTGAGCGGGAGGCCCTTTGGCACAGATACGCAGTATTTT. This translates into CSVGGVSGRPFGTDTQYF.

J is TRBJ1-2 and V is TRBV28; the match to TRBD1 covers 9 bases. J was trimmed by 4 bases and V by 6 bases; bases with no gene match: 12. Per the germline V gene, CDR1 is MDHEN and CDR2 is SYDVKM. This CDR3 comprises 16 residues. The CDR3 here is CASSDGGDREPYGYTF. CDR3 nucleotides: TGTGCCAGCAGCGACGGAGGGGACAGGGAGCCCTATGGCTACACCTTC.

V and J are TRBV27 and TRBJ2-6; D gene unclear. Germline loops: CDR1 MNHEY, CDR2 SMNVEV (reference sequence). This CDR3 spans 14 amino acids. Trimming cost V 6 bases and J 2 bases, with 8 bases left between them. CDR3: CASSGWAGANVLTF. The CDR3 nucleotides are TGTGCCAGCAGCGGGTGGGCTGGGGCCAACGTCCTGACTTTC.

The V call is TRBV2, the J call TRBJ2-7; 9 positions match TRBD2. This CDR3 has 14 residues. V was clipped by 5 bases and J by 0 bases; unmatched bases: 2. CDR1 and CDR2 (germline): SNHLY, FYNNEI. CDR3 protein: CASSSGRHSYEQYF. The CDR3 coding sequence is TGTGCCAGCAGTAGCGGGAGGCACTCCTACGAGCAGTACTTC.

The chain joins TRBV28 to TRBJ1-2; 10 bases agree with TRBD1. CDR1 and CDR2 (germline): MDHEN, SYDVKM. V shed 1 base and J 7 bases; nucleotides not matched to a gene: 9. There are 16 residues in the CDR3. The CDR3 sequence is CASSLSMDRGFAGYTF. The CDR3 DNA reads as TGTGCCAGCAGTTTATCAATGGACAGGGGGTTTGCTGGCTACACCTTC.

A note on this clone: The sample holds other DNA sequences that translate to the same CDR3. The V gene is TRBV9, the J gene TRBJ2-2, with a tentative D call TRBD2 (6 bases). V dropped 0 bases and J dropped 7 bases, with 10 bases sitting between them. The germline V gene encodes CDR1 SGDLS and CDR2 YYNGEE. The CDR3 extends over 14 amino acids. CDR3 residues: CASSVVAGSGELFF. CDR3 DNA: TGTGCCAGCAGCGTAGTTGCCGGGAGCGGGGAGCTGTTTTTT.

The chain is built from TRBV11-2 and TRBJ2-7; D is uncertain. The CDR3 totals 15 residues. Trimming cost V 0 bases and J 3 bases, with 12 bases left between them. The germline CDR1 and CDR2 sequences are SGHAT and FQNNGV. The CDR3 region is CASSLDGYRGYEQYF. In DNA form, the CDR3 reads TGTGCCAGCAGCTTAGATGGCTACCGAGGCTACGAGCAGTACTTC.

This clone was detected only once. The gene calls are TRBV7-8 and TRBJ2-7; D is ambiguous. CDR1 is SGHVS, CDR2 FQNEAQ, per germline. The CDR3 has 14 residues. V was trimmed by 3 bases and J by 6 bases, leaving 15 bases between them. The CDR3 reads CASSLADGRREQYF. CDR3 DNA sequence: TGTGCCAGCAGCTTGGCCGACGGTCGACGCGAGCAGTACTTC.

The CDR3 here is CASSPGQGISNTEAFF. CDR3 nucleotide sequence: TGCGCCAGCAGCCCGGGACAGGGGATCTCGAACACTGAAGCTTTCTTT. V and J are TRBV5-1 and TRBJ1-1; 10 nucleotides align to TRBD1. The CDR3 loop spans 16 amino acids. V lost 4 bases, J lost 1 base, and 7 bases stayed unmatched. CDR1 is SGHRS, CDR2 YFSETQ, per germline.

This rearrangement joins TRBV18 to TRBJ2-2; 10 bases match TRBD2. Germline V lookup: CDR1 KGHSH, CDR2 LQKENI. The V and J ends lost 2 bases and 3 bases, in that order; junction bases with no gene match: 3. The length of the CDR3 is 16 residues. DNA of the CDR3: TGTGCCAGCTCACCATTGAGCGGGAGGGACACCGGGGAGCTGTTTTTT. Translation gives CASSPLSGRDTGELFF. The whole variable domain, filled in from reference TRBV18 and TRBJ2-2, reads NAGVMQNPRHLVRRRGQEARLRCSPMKGHSHVYWYRQLPEEGLKFMVYLQKENIIDESGMPKERFSAEFPKEGPSILRIQQVVRGDSAAYFCASSPLSGRDTGELFFGEGSRLTVL.

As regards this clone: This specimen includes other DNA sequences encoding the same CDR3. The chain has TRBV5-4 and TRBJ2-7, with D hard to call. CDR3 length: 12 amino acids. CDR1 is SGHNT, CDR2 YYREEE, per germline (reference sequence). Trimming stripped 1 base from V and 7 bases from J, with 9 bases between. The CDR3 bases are TGTGCCAGCAGCTTGTTATCCGGAGAGCAGTACTTC. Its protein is CASSLLSGEQYF.

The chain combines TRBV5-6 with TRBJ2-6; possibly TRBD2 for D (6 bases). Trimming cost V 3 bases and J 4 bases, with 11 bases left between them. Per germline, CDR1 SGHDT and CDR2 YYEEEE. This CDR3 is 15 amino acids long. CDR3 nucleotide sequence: TGTGCCAGCAGCTCTCGCCGGGAGGGGGCCAACGTCCTGACTTTC. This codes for CASSSRREGANVLTF.